The rows below give T cell receptor beta chains drawn from one sample of a study of blood T cell repertoires in COVID-19. Clones were sequenced by immunoSEQ multiplex PCR, and TCRdb holds only the in-frame ones, with some missing. The repertoire includes 61,000 or so clones, approximately 86% of them detected once, and approximately 18% sits in the top ten. Sample: peripheral blood. These receptor sequences come from a woman at least 80 years old with active COVID-19. The CDR3 runs from the conserved cysteine through the conserved F or W. A D gene is named only where the DNA matches it firmly. Clone size is given for some rows only: seen once, a few or many times, or a class if the clone is expanded.

V gene	clone size	D gene	J gene	CDR3 protein	CDR3 DNA
TRBV5-5	once	NA	TRBJ2-1	CASSFGGPGTNEQFF	TGTGCCAGCAGCTTCGGTGGGCCAGGAACGAATGAGCAGTTCTTC
TRBV6-2/TRBV6-3	NA	NA	TRBJ2-7	CASSSPRGSSYEQYF	TGTGCCAGCAGTTCCCCCAGGGGCAGCTCCTACGAGCAGTACTTC
TRBV30	few	NA	TRBJ1-5	CAWSPGGGQPQHF	TGTGCCTGGAGTCCTGGCGGGGGTCAGCCCCAGCATTTT
TRBV4-1	NA	NA	TRBJ1-1	CASSQDGRGGTEAFF	TGCGCCAGCAGCCAGGACGGACGGGGGGGAACTGAAGCTTTCTTT
TRBV4-3	NA	NA	TRBJ1-1	CASSQDVANTEAFF	TGCGCCAGCAGCCAAGATGTGGCTAACACTGAAGCTTTCTTT
TRBV10-3	NA	NA	TRBJ2-3	CAMRTDPSTDTQYF	TGTGCCATGAGGACAGACCCTAGCACAGATACGCAGTATTTT
TRBV10-3	NA	TRBD1	TRBJ2-3	CATRPGQSTDTQYF	TGTGCCACCCGCCCGGGACAGAGCACAGATACGCAGTATTTT
TRBV2	NA	NA	TRBJ2-5	CASRPRGGETQYF	TGTGCCAGCAGACCAAGGGGGGGAGAGACCCAGTACTTC
TRBV27	NA	TRBD2	TRBJ2-5	CASSPWTSGAVRAQYF	TGTGCCAGCAGTCCGTGGACTAGCGGGGCGGTGAGGGCCCAGTACTTC
TRBV30	NA	NA	TRBJ1-3	CAWSYSSGNTIYF	TGTGCCTGGAGTTACAGCTCTGGAAACACCATATATTTT